The 30 T cell receptor beta chains below were found in one sample sequenced in a study of vaccination effects on CD4 cells after COVID-19. CD4+ T cell isolation took place after approximately 11 days of culture. Their recognized antigens are unknown. The method was immunoSEQ multiplex PCR; TCRdb's version includes in-frame clones alone and lacks a portion of them. The sample lists 37,000 or so clones; approximately 74% were seen once. The input for sequencing was CD4+ T cells from PBMCs cultured without peptide, taken before COVID-19 vaccination. Every receptor here comes from a human donor who received a COVID-19 vaccine.

V is TRBV18 and J is TRBJ2-3; 11 bases match TRBD1. CDR1 and CDR2 (germline): KGHSH, LQKENI. V gave up 4 bases and J gave up 6 bases; unmatched junction bases: 6. This CDR3 comprises 15 residues. The CDR3 DNA reads TGTGCCAGCTCACACCTCGGGACAGGGGGGGATACGCAGTATTTT. Amino acids: CASSHLGTGGDTQYF.

The V call is TRBV4-1, the J call TRBJ1-4; a weak D match, TRBD1 (5 bases). Trimming removed 7 bases from V and 5 bases from J, with 20 bases in between. The germline V gene has CDR1 MGHRA and CDR2 YSYEKL. CDR3 size: 16 residues. The CDR3 is CASKYRAGGRNEKLFF. The CDR3 DNA reads TGCGCCAGCAAGTATCGGGCCGGGGGAAGGAATGAAAAACTGTTTTTT.

This rearrangement joins TRBV5-1 to TRBJ2-7; 8 bases align to TRBD1. CDR1 and CDR2 (germline): SGHRS, YFSETQ. The ends lost 4 bases at V and 6 bases at J; junction bases unmatched: 12. The CDR3 is 15 residues long. CDR3 in DNA: TGCGCCAGCAGCCAAGGACAGGGAACATTAAGCGAGCAGTACTTC. Translated, it gives CASSQGQGTLSEQYF.

This clone was detected a few times. The V gene is TRBV6-5, the J gene TRBJ1-1; D not resolved. V lost 7 bases and J 0 bases, leaving 9 bases between the germline ends. Germline V gene lookup returns CDR1 MNHEY and CDR2 SVGAGI. CDR3 length: 13 residues. CDR3 nucleotides: TGTGCCAGCATCGGGCTCCTGAACACTGAAGCTTTCTTT. Translation gives CASIGLLNTEAFF.

This sequence joins TRBV5-1 and TRBJ2-5; 7 bases are a match to TRBD2. Germline V CDR1 and CDR2: SGHRS, YFSETQ. The ends lost 0 bases at V and 1 base at J; junction bases unmatched: 3. This CDR3 spans 15 amino acids. The DNA for the CDR3 is TGCGCCAGCAGCTTGGAGCGGGGCCCCCAAGAGACCCAGTACTTC. This gives the protein CASSLERGPQETQYF.

This chain joins TRBV7-8 and TRBJ2-3; 9 bases agree with TRBD2. The CDR3 is 18 amino acids. V shed 3 bases, J shed 0 bases, and the junction held 10 bases outside the gene matches. CDR1 SGHVS and CDR2 FQNEAQ come from the germline V gene. CDR3 region: CASSFPLGLAGSTDTQYF. Here the CDR3 DNA reads TGTGCCAGCAGCTTTCCCTTGGGGCTAGCGGGGAGCACAGATACGCAGTATTTT.

This clone occurred a few times. The junction shows a germline mismatch at one end, possibly a read error. This chain joins TRBV7-7 and TRBJ1-1; 7 bases map to TRBD1. CDR1 is SSHAT, CDR2 FNYEAQ, per germline (reference sequence). This CDR3 has 16 amino acids. DNA for the CDR3: TGTGCTAGCAGCTTAGGACAGGACCGTAGGAGCACTGAAGCTTTCTTT. Its translation: CASSLGQDRRSTEAFF.

This chain links TRBV6-5 with TRBJ1-1; D gene unclear. CDR1 and CDR2 (germline): MNHEY, SVGAGI. Trimming cost V 0 bases and J 1 base, with 6 bases left between them. The CDR3 runs to 14 residues. CDR3 protein: CASSYSRKNTEAFF. CDR3 in DNA: TGTGCCAGCAGTTACTCGAGGAAGAACACTGAAGCTTTCTTT.

This clone was detected a few times. The V and J genes are TRBV7-9 and TRBJ1-3; a weak D match, TRBD1 (6 bases). Germline V lookup: CDR1 SEHNR, CDR2 FQNEAQ (reference sequence). The germline V and J ends were trimmed by 4 bases and 4 bases, with 14 bases remaining between them. The length of the CDR3 is 15 residues. CDR3 sequence (DNA): TGTGCCAGCAGCTCCCAGGGGACTATAGGAAACACCATATATTTT. Its translation is CASSSQGTIGNTIYF. The entire variable domain, with the rest obtained from reference TRBV7-9 and TRBJ1-3, is as follows: DTGVSQNPRHKITKRGQNVTFRCDPISEHNRLYWYRQTLGQGPEFLTYFQNEAQLEKSRLLSDRFSAERPKGSFSTLEIQRTEQGDSAMYLCASSSQGTIGNTIYFGEGSWLTVV.

This chain's CDR3 is CASVGGNTGELFF. CDR3 nucleotides: TGTGCCAGTGTGGGGGGGAACACCGGGGAGCTGTTTTTT. The chain is built from TRBV2 and TRBJ2-2, with D possibly TRBD2 on 6 matching bases. Trimming took 9 bases from V and 1 from J, leaving 9 bases between them. Germline V CDR1 and CDR2: SNHLY, FYNNEI. The CDR3 has 13 amino acids.

The chain combines TRBV30 with TRBJ1-4, with 12 bases identical to TRBD1. The V and J ends lost 3 bases and 7 bases, in that order; junction bases with no gene match: 6. In germline, CDR1 is GTSNPN, CDR2 SVGIG (reference sequence). CDR3 length: 15 residues. The CDR3 region has the DNA TGTGCCTGGAGGCCCCGGGACAGGGGGCGTGAAAAACTGTTTTTT. It translates to CAWRPRDRGREKLFF.

This chain connects TRBV6-5 to TRBJ2-2; D gene uncertain. Trimming took off 3 bases at V and 6 bases at J, with 17 bases between the two ends. The CDR3 length is 16 residues. CDR1 and CDR2 from the germline V gene are MNHEY and SVGAGI. CDR3 sequence: CASSYLGRRRAGELFF. The CDR3, as DNA: TGTGCCAGCAGTTATTTGGGCAGGAGAAGAGCCGGGGAGCTGTTTTTT.

This chain uses TRBV7-2 with TRBJ2-1; the D gene is possibly TRBD2 (6 bases). There are 14 residues in the CDR3. Trimming stripped 2 bases from V and 9 bases from J, with 14 bases between. Germline lookup yields CDR1 SGHTA and CDR2 FQGNSA. Here the CDR3 reads CASSLSGQGGEQFF. In nucleotides, the CDR3 is TGTGCCAGCAGCTTAAGTGGCCAGGGAGGTGAGCAGTTCTTC.

V and J are TRBV6-1 and TRBJ1-1; TRBD1 is a possible D gene (5 bases). The CDR3 contains 16 residues. The V gene's germline CDR1 is MNHNS and CDR2 SASEGT. V lost 2 bases and J lost 5, with 18 bases in between. CDR3 bases: TGTGCCAGCAGTGAAACGGCAGGGTCTTGGTGGACTGAAGCTTTCTTT. Translation: CASSETAGSWWTEAFF.

This clone was observed a few times. The chain joins TRBV7-2 to TRBJ2-2; TRBD1 is a possible D gene (5 bases). Germline assignment: CDR1 SGHTA and CDR2 FQGNSA. Trimming pared 1 base from V and 2 bases from J, leaving 8 bases between. The CDR3 has 15 residues. DNA of the CDR3: TGTGCCAGCAGCTTAGGGACATTTAACACCGGGGAGCTGTTTTTT. Translating gives CASSLGTFNTGELFF. Drawing the rest from reference TRBV7-2 and TRBJ2-2, the complete variable domain is GAGVSQSPSNKVTEKGKDVELRCDPISGHTALYWYRQSLGQGLEFLIYFQGNSAPDKSGLPSDRFSAERTGGSVSTLTIQRTQQEDSAVYLCASSLGTFNTGELFFGEGSRLTVL.

CDR3: CASSLAKGAPGGYTF. CDR3 nucleotides: TGTGCCAGCAGCTTGGCCAAGGGGGCGCCCGGTGGCTACACCTTC. J is TRBJ1-2 and V is TRBV5-4; 7 bases line up with TRBD1. CDR3 length: 15 residues. Germline loops: CDR1 SGHNT, CDR2 YYREEE (reference sequence). Unmatched junction bases numbered 9, after V lost 0 bases and J lost 7 bases.

V usage is TRBV7-9 and J usage is TRBJ2-2, with 10 bases matching TRBD2. The CDR3 covers 15 residues. Germline V lookup: CDR1 SEHNR, CDR2 FQNEAQ (reference sequence). The junction had 1 base not matched to a gene; V was cut back by 4 bases and J by 2 bases. The CDR3 is CASSWTSGNTGELFF. CDR3 in DNA: TGTGCCAGCAGCTGGACTAGCGGCAACACCGGGGAGCTGTTTTTT. Supplemented by reference TRBV7-9 and TRBJ2-2, the full variable domain reads DTGVSQNPRHKITKRGQNVTFRCDPISEHNRLYWYRQTLGQGPEFLTYFQNEAQLEKSRLLSDRFSAERPKGSFSTLEIQRTEQGDSAMYLCASSWTSGNTGELFFGEGSRLTVL.

V usage is TRBV5-5 and J usage is TRBJ1-1; 8 nucleotides agree with TRBD1. The CDR3 extends over 13 amino acids. The V segment lost 2 bases and the J segment 4 bases; nucleotides outside the gene matches: 1. Germline CDR1 is SGHKS and CDR2 is YYEKEE (reference sequence). Here the CDR3 reads CASSFGQGTEAFF. Here the CDR3 DNA reads TGTGCCAGCAGCTTTGGACAGGGCACTGAAGCTTTCTTT.

CDR3 DNA: TGTGCCAGCAGCTTGCGCGCCGGTTCATATGGCTACACCTTC. Translated, it gives CASSLRAGSYGYTF. The chain links TRBV7-9 to TRBJ1-2; D gene unclear. This CDR3 region has 14 residues. V shed 3 bases and J shed 5 bases, with 13 bases lying between them. Looked up from germline, CDR1 is SEHNR and CDR2 is FQNEAQ (reference sequence). Looking up the rest from reference TRBV7-9 and TRBJ1-2 gives the full variable domain: DTGVSQNPRHKITKRGQNVTFRCDPISEHNRLYWYRQTLGQGPEFLTYFQNEAQLEKSRLLSDRFSAERPKGSFSTLEIQRTEQGDSAMYLCASSLRAGSYGYTFGSGTRLTVV.

The V and J genes are TRBV6-5 and TRBJ1-2; possibly TRBD1 for D (6 bases). This CDR3 spans 16 amino acids. The V gene lost 2 bases and the J gene lost 4 bases, with 17 bases spanning the gap. Germline loops: CDR1 MNHEY, CDR2 SVGAGI. The chain's CDR3 is CASSYALRTASYGYTF. The DNA for the CDR3 is TGTGCCAGCAGTTACGCCCTACGGACAGCCTCCTATGGCTACACCTTC.

The rearrangement links TRBV28 to TRBJ2-7; D remains unclear. CDR3 length equals 15 residues. Trimming left V 1 base short and J 3 bases short, with 13 bases between. The germline gives CDR1 MDHEN, CDR2 SYDVKM. The CDR3 sequence: CASSLYGSADYEQYF. In DNA, the CDR3 is TGTGCCAGCAGTTTATATGGCAGCGCGGACTACGAGCAGTACTTC. Based on the CDR3 plus reference TRBV28 and TRBJ2-7, the full variable domain is DVKVTQSSRYLVKRTGEKVFLECVQDMDHENMFWYRQDPGLGLRLIYFSYDVKMKEKGDIPEGYSVSREKKERFSLILESASTNQTSMYLCASSLYGSADYEQYFGPGTRLTVT.

The chain employs TRBV4-1 and TRBJ1-4, with 9 nucleotides matching TRBD1. The germline V gene encodes CDR1 MGHRA and CDR2 YSYEKL. With V trimmed by 4 bases and J by 4 bases, 4 bases remained unmatched. This CDR3 has 15 residues. The CDR3 loop is CASSLRDRDNEKLFF. For the CDR3, the DNA is TGCGCCAGCAGCCTACGGGACAGGGATAATGAAAAACTGTTTTTT.

This clone has just a few counts. V is TRBV7-2 and J is TRBJ1-5; D gene unclear. CDR3 length equals 13 residues. V lost 3 bases and J lost 11, with 14 bases in between. CDR1 and CDR2 from the germline V gene are SGHTA and FQGNSA. CDR3: CASSLGRQWTQHF. In DNA, the CDR3 is TGTGCCAGCAGCTTGGGTCGACAATGGACCCAGCATTTT.

V gene TRBV14 combines with J gene TRBJ1-2; TRBD1 is a possible D gene (6 bases). CDR3 length: 14 amino acids. The germline V gene encodes CDR1 SGHDN and CDR2 FVKESK. The ends were cut back, 3 bases at V and 8 bases at J, with 16 bases in the middle. As DNA, the CDR3 is TGTGCCAGCAGCCACGGGGGCATGGCCTCCGGCTACACCTTC. Translation: CASSHGGMASGYTF.

The chain combines TRBV7-8 with TRBJ2-7, with 14 nucleotides matching TRBD2. Per germline, CDR1 SGHVS and CDR2 FQNEAQ. The CDR3 spans 18 residues. V dropped 0 bases and J dropped 4; count of bases not matched to a gene: 8. The CDR3 DNA is TGTGCCAGCAGCTTAGCGACTAGCGGGAGGGCCTCATCATACGAGCAGTACTTC. Translating gives CASSLATSGRASSYEQYF.

This clone has more than one count but fewer than ten. The CDR3 loop is CASSLTSNYGYTF. Here the CDR3 DNA reads TGTGCCAGCAGTCTGACATCAAACTATGGCTACACCTTC. The rearrangement links TRBV2 to TRBJ1-2; D call uncertain. Germline V lookup: CDR1 SNHLY, CDR2 FYNNEI. The CDR3 consists of 13 residues. V was cut by 5 bases and J by 2 bases, with 9 bases left in between. Variable domain in full (rest from reference TRBV2 and TRBJ1-2): EPEVTQTPSHQVTQMGQEVILRCVPISNHLYFYWYRQILGQKVEFLVSFYNNEISEKSEIFDDQFSVERPDGSNFTLKIRSTKLEDSAMYFCASSLTSNYGYTFGSGTRLTVV.

The chain employs TRBV5-1 and TRBJ1-6, with 7 bases matching TRBD1. V gave up 4 bases and J gave up 9 bases; unmatched junction bases: 4. Per germline, CDR1 SGHRS and CDR2 YFSETQ. This CDR3 spans 13 amino acids. In DNA form, the CDR3 reads TGCGCCAGCAGCCCAGGGGGGAGTTCACCCCTCCACTTT. Residues: CASSPGGSSPLHF.

V is TRBV14 and J is TRBJ1-2; unclear D gene. Germline V gene data show CDR1 as SGHDN and CDR2 as FVKESK. V lost 2 bases to trimming and J lost 5 bases, with 6 bases between them. The CDR3 contains 12 residues. The CDR3 here is CASSQYGYGYTF. CDR3 bases: TGTGCCAGCAGCCAATACGGATATGGCTACACCTTC.

This chain links TRBV6-5 with TRBJ2-7; D is uncertain. Germline V gene sequence: CDR1 MNHEY, CDR2 SVGAGI. The germline V and J ends were trimmed by 8 bases and 5 bases, with 16 bases remaining between them. The CDR3 runs to 13 residues. The CDR3 bases are TGTGCCAGCGTGCGGTGGGGTATCGACGAGCAGTACTTC. It is translated as CASVRWGIDEQYF.

This chain uses TRBV12-3 or TRBV12-4 with TRBJ1-4; D is uncertain. V was trimmed by 5 bases and J by 0 bases, leaving 4 bases between them. The length of the CDR3 is 13 residues. The CDR3 nucleotides are TGTGCCAGCAGTCGTGCAACTAATGAAAAACTGTTTTTT. This codes for CASSRATNEKLFF.